The rows below give T cell receptor beta chains drawn from one sample of a study of blood T cell repertoires in COVID-19. Profiling relied on immunoSEQ multiplex PCR, and the TCRdb table lists in-frame clones only, not all of them. The data show fewer than 250,000 clones, about 83% seen once. The sequencing input was peripheral blood. These receptors all come from a man aged 45-60 years with active or convalescent COVID-19. The CDR3 runs from the conserved cysteine through the conserved F or W. The order of the fields is D gene, J gene, clone size, V gene, CDR3 DNA, CDR3 protein. A D gene is named only where the DNA matches it firmly. Size is omitted from some rows. Given values are once, few, many or a class for expanded clones.

TRBD1 TRBJ1-5 - TRBV18 TGTGCCAGCTCACCAACTGGGACAGGGGGGAAATATAGCAATCAGCCCCAGCATTTT CASSPTGTGGKYSNQPQHF
- TRBJ1-4 - TRBV6-2/TRBV6-3 TGTGCCAGCAGTTCCCTTCCCGCAGACAGGCAGCAACTGTTTTTT CASSSLPADRQQLFF
TRBD2 TRBJ2-3 - TRBV7-2 TGTGCCAGCAGCCTTGGGCGGGGGAGTAGCACAGATACGCAGTATTTT CASSLGRGSSTDTQYF
- TRBJ1-2 - TRBV10-2 TGCGCCAGCAGTGATTACGGACTGTCCTATGGCTACACCTTC CASSDYGLSYGYTF
- TRBJ1-1 - TRBV20-1 TGCAGTGCCCCGTTAAACACTGAAGCTTTCTTT CSAPLNTEAFF
TRBD1 TRBJ2-1 - TRBV7-2 TGTGCCAGCAGCTTCTCCGGGACAGGGACCTACAATGAGCAGTTCTTC CASSFSGTGTYNEQFF
- TRBJ2-2 - TRBV30 TGTGCCTGGAGTGTACACCAGGGTAACGGGGAGCTGTTTTTT CAWSVHQGNGELFF
- TRBJ2-1 - TRBV19 TGTGCCAGTAGTATAGATCTCCGGGAGCGCTCCTACAATGAGCAGTTCTTC CASSIDLRERSYNEQFF
- TRBJ1-2 - TRBV5-1 TGCGCCAGCAGCTTGGTGGGGGAGGCTTTGTATGGCTACACCTTC CASSLVGEALYGYTF
- TRBJ2-5 - TRBV9 TGTGCCAGCAGCGTAGTGGCAGGCGTCCAAGAGACCCAGTACTTC CASSVVAGVQETQYF
- TRBJ2-5 - TRBV19 TGTGCCAGTAGTCCCGGACAGCAAGAGACCCAGTACTTC CASSPGQQETQYF
TRBD1 TRBJ2-2 once TRBV6-5 TGTGCCAGCAGGGACAGGGTAGATCCCGGGGAGCTGTTTTTT CASRDRVDPGELFF
- TRBJ1-1 - TRBV11-2 TGTGCCAGCAGCCCCCTCGCGGGAGAGAACACTGAAGCTTTCTTT CASSPLAGENTEAFF
TRBD1 TRBJ1-4 few TRBV10-3 TGTGCCATCAGTGACCTAGGGACAGGGGTTGAAAAACTGTTTTTT CAISDLGTGVEKLFF
- TRBJ2-2 - TRBV9 TGTGCCAGCAGCGCCCAGGTTACCGGGGAGCTGTTTTTT CASSAQVTGELFF
TRBD2 TRBJ2-1 - TRBV24-1 TGTGCCACCAGTGTCGCGGGACTAGCGGGAGATAATGAGCAGTTCTTC CATSVAGLAGDNEQFF
- TRBJ2-4 - TRBV18 TGTGCCAGCTCACCACCCCAGGGGCAGAACATTCAGTACTTC CASSPPQGQNIQYF
- TRBJ1-2 few TRBV13 TGTGCCAGCAGCTCCCTCAGACGAGGTGGCTACACCTTC CASSSLRRGGYTF
TRBD1 TRBJ1-4 - TRBV15 TGTGCCACCAGCAGAGACCAGGGGGTCGAAAAACTGTTTTTT CATSRDQGVEKLFF
TRBD2 TRBJ2-7 - TRBV7-8 TGTGCCAGCAGCTTGGCTCTGACTAGCGGGGGGTCCTACGAGCAGTACTTC CASSLALTSGGSYEQYF
- TRBJ2-7 few TRBV14 TGTGCCAGCAGCCAGAGGAGCGGGTTCTCTCCCTACGAGCAGTACTTC CASSQRSGFSPYEQYF
TRBD2 TRBJ2-5 - TRBV28 TGTGCCAGCAGTTTATCGGGGGGACCACAAGAGACCCAGTACTTC CASSLSGGPQETQYF
- TRBJ2-3 - TRBV15 TGTGCCACCAGCAGAGATCGTACGCAGTATTTT CATSRDRTQYF
TRBD1 TRBJ2-7 - TRBV18 TGTGCCAGCTCACCGACAGGGCGGGAGCAGTACTTC CASSPTGREQYF
- TRBJ2-2 - TRBV7-2 TGTGCCAGCAGCCTCCTTGGACAGAACACCGGGGAGCTGTTTTTT CASSLLGQNTGELFF
- TRBJ1-1 few TRBV10-3 TGTGCCGCCGGAGGGGTAGGGAACACTGAAGCTTTCTTT CAAGGVGNTEAFF
TRBD1 TRBJ1-2 - TRBV18 TGTGCCAGCTCACCACCTAGCACAGGGGATGGCTACACCTTC CASSPPSTGDGYTF
TRBD2 TRBJ2-2 - TRBV10-1 TGCGCCAGCAGCGTACTAGCGGGATACACCGGGGAGCTGTTTTTT CASSVLAGYTGELFF
- TRBJ1-4 - TRBV30 TGTGCCTTTATCAACAGGCTGCATTATGAAAAACTGTTTTTT CAFINRLHYEKLFF
TRBD2 TRBJ2-1 - TRBV5-4 TGTGCCAGCAGCTTGGGTGGCGGGAGGACCATAAATGAGCAGTTCTTC CASSLGGGRTINEQFF
- TRBJ2-7 - TRBV5-4 TGTGCCAGCAGCGAGGGCTACGAGCAGTACTTC CASSEGYEQYF
TRBD1 TRBJ1-1 few TRBV6-1 TGTGCCAGCAGTGAGACAGGGCGTTCTGCTTTCTTT CASSETGRSAFF
- TRBJ1-5 - TRBV6-5 TGTGCCAGCAGTTACTCGGAGGGTAGCAATCAGCCCCAGCATTTT CASSYSEGSNQPQHF
TRBD1 TRBJ1-5 - TRBV27 TGTGCCAGCAGACCGGGACAGGGGTACAATCAGCCCCAGCATTTT CASRPGQGYNQPQHF
- TRBJ1-1 once TRBV5-4 TGTGCCAGCACCCTGGACAGGAACACTGAAGCTTTCTTT CASTLDRNTEAFF
TRBD2 TRBJ2-5 - TRBV3-1/TRBV3-2 TGTGCCAGCAGCCAAGGGACTAGCGGGCTCCCCGGGACCCAGTACTTC CASSQGTSGLPGTQYF
- TRBJ1-1 few TRBV27 TGTGCCAGCAGTTTCGCCCGCGGTGAAGCTTTCTTT CASSFARGEAFF
- TRBJ1-4 - TRBV19 TGTGCCAGTAGTCGTTCCCTGGGGGCCCCCGAAAAACTGTTTTTT CASSRSLGAPEKLFF
- TRBJ1-2 - TRBV27 TGTGCCAGCAGTTTACAGGGAACCAAGAGCTACACCTTC CASSLQGTKSYTF
TRBD1 TRBJ1-1 - TRBV28 TGTGCCAGCAGTCAGGGGGACACTGAAGCTTTCTTT CASSQGDTEAFF
- TRBJ2-1 few TRBV12-5 TGTGCTAGTGGTTTGGGAGGAAATGAGCAGTTCTTC CASGLGGNEQFF
- TRBJ1-1 once TRBV4-3 TGCGCCAGCAGCCAAGCCCATGGAAGGGGGAACACTGAAGCTTTCTTT CASSQAHGRGNTEAFF
TRBD1 TRBJ2-5 - TRBV19 TGTGCCAGTAGGGCCCCGGGACAGGGGTGGGAGACCCAGTACTTC CASRAPGQGWETQYF